This TCR beta chain was identified during a study of blood T cell repertoires in COVID-19 (dated by TCRdb to the early 2020s). Concerning the study at large: The collaborator samples originated in the United States, Italy and Spain and spanned the acute and convalescent phases of COVID-19. The material from the prospective study consisted of cDNA or gDNA derived from T cells, B-cell-depleted T cells, or PBMCs. Subjects who had been exposed to COVID-19, were actively infected with it, or had recovered from it provided the deeply sampled blood TCRbeta repertoires that made up the dataset. The repertoires were released in a freely available public database intended as a resource for research on the immune response to SARS-CoV-2. Samples came from the ongoing ImmuneRACE study (first 160 participants) plus 1,254 subjects from 6 global collaborators. Nearly every sample came with metadata listing a de-identified subject ID, COVID-19 status, age in years and sex. Where available, HLA class I and class II types were taken from metadata supplied by the sample provider and were not determined by assay-based typing. Beyond this particular receptor, the publication reports: Clinical and demographic metadata were provided uncurated, with the amount varying by source and participant.

The immunoSEQ Assay, a bias-controlled multiplex PCR, was used to amplify TCRbeta CDR3 regions from genomic DNA. From the authors' description of their analysis: The number of nucleated cells in each sample was estimated by amplification of reference gene primers within the assay. To quantify the absolute abundance of each unique TCRbeta CDR3 rearrangement, sequence reads were collapsed and filtered. For each sample, productive Simpson clonality was calculated by taking the square root of Simpson's diversity index across productive rearrangements. TCRdb took this table from immuneACCESS and kept in-frame rearrangements with V and J called. Such tables lack part of the clones; where checked against another copy, unresolved V genes explain under half of the gap, and the rest is unexplained. Clonal size and the V and J genes are those of that table, whereas D and trimming came from the DNA. The sample contains some 120,000 clones, about 80% of them found a single time. In total, the top ten clones hold under 4.5% of the sample.

This clone was observed a handful of times. Its antigen remains undetermined. No base quality information exists; no much larger clone differs at one position. Each collaborating institution followed its own protocols to collect whole blood in K2EDTA tubes. For TCRbeta analysis, collaborators shipped samples in one of three forms: frozen whole blood, isolated PBMCs, or DNA extracted from either of those sample types. Trimming costs V 10 bases and J 7 bases, and their ends lie 17 bases apart. CDR3 length: 14 amino acids, cysteine to phenylalanine. CDR3 DNA is the only sequence kept; it has 42 bases, read in frame from the first base. From the germline V gene (reference sequence), CDR1 is LGHDT and CDR2 is YNNKEL.

The specimen was peripheral blood. This chain is built from TRBV3-1 (or the pseudogene TRBV3-2) and TRBJ1-6; TRBD1 is a possible D gene, resting on 5 matching bases. The sequence came from a woman in her forties or fifties with acute or convalescent COVID-19. The CDR3 amino acid sequence is: CATIDSASNSPLHF. The sequenced DNA is TGTGCCACCATTGACAGTGCATCAAATTCACCCCTCCACTTT.